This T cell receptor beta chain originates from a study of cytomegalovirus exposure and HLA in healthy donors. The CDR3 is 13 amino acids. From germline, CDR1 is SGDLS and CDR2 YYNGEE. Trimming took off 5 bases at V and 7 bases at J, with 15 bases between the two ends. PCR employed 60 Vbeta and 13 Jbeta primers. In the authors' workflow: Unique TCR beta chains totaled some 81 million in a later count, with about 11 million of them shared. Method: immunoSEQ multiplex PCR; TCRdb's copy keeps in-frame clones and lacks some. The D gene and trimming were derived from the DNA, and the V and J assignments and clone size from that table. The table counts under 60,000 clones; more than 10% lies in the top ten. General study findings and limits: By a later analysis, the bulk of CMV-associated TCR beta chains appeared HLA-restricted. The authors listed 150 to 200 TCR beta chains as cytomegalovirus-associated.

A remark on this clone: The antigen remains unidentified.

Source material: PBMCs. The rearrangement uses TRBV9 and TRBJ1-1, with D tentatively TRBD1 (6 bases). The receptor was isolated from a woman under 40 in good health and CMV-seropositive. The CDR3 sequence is CASSPLYRDEAFF. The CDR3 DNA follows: TGTGCCAGCAGTCCCTTATACAGGGATGAAGCTTTCTTT.